The 11 T cell receptor beta chains below were found in one sample sequenced in a study of blood T cell repertoires in COVID-19. The protocol was immunoSEQ multiplex PCR, while the TCRdb copy is restricted to in-frame clones and leaves out a portion. The sample yields 100,000 to 150,000 clones, over 60% seen once. The specimen sequenced was peripheral blood. These receptors were taken from a middle-aged man with active or convalescent COVID-19.

This clone has more than one count but fewer than ten. The chain uses TRBV28 and TRBJ2-3; 9 positions agree with TRBD2. Germline values: CDR1 MDHEN, CDR2 SYDVKM. This CDR3 is 17 amino acids long. The ends lost 2 bases at V and 0 bases at J; junction bases unmatched: 6. This CDR3 is CASSLAGGPFSTDTQYF. In DNA form, the CDR3 reads TGTGCCAGCAGTTTAGCGGGGGGGCCTTTTAGCACAGATACGCAGTATTTT.

J is TRBJ2-7 and V is TRBV30, with TRBD2 matching 8 bases. The CDR3 has 16 residues. With V trimmed by 0 bases and J by 2 bases, 9 bases remained unmatched. CDR1 is GTSNPN and CDR2 is SVGIG in the germline V gene (reference sequence). The CDR3, as DNA: TGTGCCTGGAGTGTAGGATCCGGGAGGGGGGCCTACGAGCAGTACTTC. Translated, it gives CAWSVGSGRGAYEQYF.

The chain has TRBV30 and TRBJ1-2; tentatively, D is TRBD1 (5 bases). Per the germline V gene, CDR1 is GTSNPN and CDR2 is SVGIG (reference sequence). This CDR3 comprises 11 residues. V shed 5 bases and J shed 5 bases, with 9 bases lying between them. This chain's CDR3 is CAWGQGYGYTF. In DNA form, the CDR3 reads TGTGCCTGGGGTCAGGGTTATGGCTACACCTTC. The full variable domain, rest sourced from reference TRBV30 and TRBJ1-2, is SQTIHQWPATLVQPVGSPLSLECTVEGTSNPNLYWYRQAAGRGLQLLFYSVGIGQISSEVPQNLSASRPQDRQFILSSKKLLLSDSGFYLCAWGQGYGYTFGSGTRLTVV.

This chain connects TRBV2 to TRBJ1-1; D perhaps matches TRBD1 (5 bases). Germline V CDR1 and CDR2: SNHLY, FYNNEI. Trimming took 8 bases from V and 1 from J, leaving 14 bases between them. This CDR3 is built from 14 residues. CDR3 sequence (DNA): TGTGCCAGCCGACCCTCCACAGGGAACACTGAAGCTTTCTTT. Amino acid sequence: CASRPSTGNTEAFF.

The J gene is TRBJ2-2, the V gene TRBV6-2 or TRBV6-3; D gene unclear. The CDR3 sequence is 15 residues long. Deletions cut 0 bases from V and 0 bases from J, with 5 bases between. The germline V gene encodes CDR1 MNHEY and CDR2 SVGEGT. The CDR3 region has the DNA TGTGCCAGCAGTTACTCCACAACGAACACCGGGGAGCTGTTTTTT. This codes for CASSYSTTNTGELFF.

The rearrangement uses TRBV7-9 and TRBJ2-7; 13 bases are shared with TRBD2. Trimming took 2 bases from V and 8 from J; bases not matched to a gene: 6. In germline, CDR1 is SEHNR, CDR2 FQNEAQ (reference sequence). This CDR3 is 15 amino acids long. The CDR3 is CASSLPGLAGHQQYF. The CDR3 DNA is TGTGCCAGCAGCTTACCGGGACTAGCGGGACATCAGCAGTACTTC.

This chain connects TRBV15 to TRBJ1-3, with 7 bases that match TRBD1. Germline V lookup: CDR1 LNHNV, CDR2 YYDKDF (reference sequence). The CDR3 is made up of 15 amino acids. The V segment lost 5 bases and the J segment 0 bases; nucleotides outside the gene matches: 4. CDR3 in amino acids: CATSVRQGSGNTIYF. The CDR3 coding sequence is TGTGCCACCAGCGTTCGACAGGGCTCTGGAAACACCATATATTTT.

The chain joins TRBV19 to TRBJ2-7, with 11 bases identical to TRBD2. J gave up 0 bases and V 3 bases, and 7 bases lay outside the gene matches. The CDR3 is 17 residues long. CDR1 is LNHDA, CDR2 SQIVND, per germline (reference sequence). CDR3 amino acids: CASSMGGLAGDSYEQYF. CDR3 DNA: TGTGCCAGTAGTATGGGTGGACTAGCGGGCGACTCCTACGAGCAGTACTTC.

This clone occurred once. The chain uses TRBV3-1 (or the pseudogene TRBV3-2) and TRBJ2-7, with 12 bases that match TRBD2. Germline CDR1 and CDR2: LGHDT and YNNKEL (reference sequence). The CDR3 is 15 amino acids. V dropped 4 bases and J dropped 7; count of bases not matched to a gene: 8. Here the CDR3 reads CASSPPSGRAGEQYF. CDR3 DNA sequence: TGTGCCAGCAGCCCTCCTAGCGGGAGGGCGGGTGAGCAGTACTTC.

This clone has only a few counts. V and J are TRBV4-3 and TRBJ1-6; a weak D match, TRBD1 (6 bases). There are 15 residues in the CDR3. V gave up 0 bases and J gave up 8 bases, with 11 bases separating them. Germline lookup yields CDR1 LGHNA and CDR2 YSLEER. The DNA for the CDR3 is TGCGCCAGCAGCCAAGATTGGGGGCCTCATTCACCCCTCCACTTT. Protein product: CASSQDWGPHSPLHF.

The V call is TRBV7-3, the J call TRBJ2-2; D is possibly TRBD1 (6 bases). The CDR3 length is 15 residues. CDR1 and CDR2 (germline): SGHTA, FQGTGA. Trimming removed 5 bases from V and 3 bases from J, with 13 bases in between. The CDR3 protein is CASSPISGDTGELFF. For the CDR3, the DNA is TGTGCCAGCAGCCCGATATCAGGGGACACCGGGGAGCTGTTTTTT.